The 9 T cell receptor beta chains below were found in one sample sequenced in a study of CD8 T cells in Susac syndrome. With random hexamers, roughly 0.45 to 1 ug RNA was reverse transcribed. TCRdb re-analysed the immunoSEQ multiplex PCR reads in MiXCR, keeping a single row per CDR3 protein. The table includes 150,000 to 200,000 distinct CDR3 sequences, around 96% detected once. Sequencing used CD4+ T cells from PBMCs. These receptors came from a human donor in good health.

The chain joins TRBV5-1 to TRBJ2-3; TRBD2 is a possible D gene (5 bases). Between the trimmed V and J ends, which lost 6 bases and 4 bases, there was a span of 6 bases. Per the germline V gene, CDR1 is SGHRS and CDR2 is YFSETQ. The CDR3 runs 11 residues. CDR3 residues: CASKLADTQYF. For the CDR3, the DNA is TGCGCCAGCAAACTAGCAGATACGCAGTATTTT.

This clonotype was seen a single time. The genes are TRBV4-3 and TRBJ1-6; the D gene is possibly TRBD1 (5 bases). CDR1 is LGHNA and CDR2 is YSLEER in the germline V gene. With 4 bases removed from V and 7 bases from J, the gap between germline ends came to 14 bases. The CDR3 is 15 residues long. The CDR3 sequence is CASSLSRDWNSPLHF. In DNA form, the CDR3 reads TGCGCCAGCAGCCTGAGCCGGGACTGGAATTCACCCCTCCACTTT.

V usage is TRBV7-9 and J usage is TRBJ1-1; possible D gene TRBD1, 5 bases. V lost 5 bases to trimming and J lost 1 base, with 14 bases between them. Germline V gene sequence: CDR1 SEHNR, CDR2 FQNEAQ (reference sequence). The CDR3 runs 15 residues. This CDR3 is CASSPTRTGNTEAFF. For the CDR3, the DNA is TGTGCCAGCAGCCCCACCAGAACAGGGAACACTGAAGCTTTCTTT.

J is TRBJ1-2 and V is TRBV5-1; the D is unclear. Per the germline V gene, CDR1 is SGHRS and CDR2 is YFSETQ. There are 14 residues in the CDR3. Trimming shortened V by 0 bases and J by 3 bases, and 9 bases separated the two germline ends. CDR3 in amino acids: CASSLGQRDYGYTF. The CDR3 bases are TGCGCCAGCAGCTTGGGCCAGAGGGACTATGGCTACACCTTC.

In nucleotides, the CDR3 is TGCAGTGCCTTAACCCAGGGAGGGCGAGAGACCCAGTACTTC. This translates into CSALTQGGRETQYF. This chain links TRBV20-1 with TRBJ2-5; TRBD2 agrees at 7 bases. V shed 6 bases, J shed 4 bases, and the junction held 11 bases outside the gene matches. CDR3 length: 14 amino acids. Germline CDR1 reads DFQATT; CDR2 reads SNEGSKA (reference sequence).

The chain is built from TRBV20-1 and TRBJ1-1; D uncertain. The CDR3 loop spans 14 amino acids. The ends were cut back, 0 bases at V and 3 bases at J, with 11 bases in the middle. The germline CDR1 and CDR2 sequences are DFQATT and SNEGSKA (reference sequence). The CDR3 DNA reads TGCAGTGCTAGAGATGAGCGGGAGTACACTGAAGCTTTCTTT. Its translation is CSARDEREYTEAFF.

J is TRBJ2-1 and V is TRBV12-3 or TRBV12-4; D may be TRBD2 (6 bases). This CDR3 comprises 14 residues. V lost 1 base and J 9 bases, leaving 13 bases between the germline ends. CDR3: CASSLVPSVIEQFF. The DNA of the CDR3 is TGTGCCAGCAGTTTAGTCCCTAGCGTCATTGAGCAGTTCTTC.

This clonotype was counted a few times. The rearrangement uses TRBV12-3 or TRBV12-4 and TRBJ2-7, with 9 bases that match TRBD2. The CDR3 spans 13 residues. Trimming cost V 8 bases and J 1 base; bases outside gene matches: 3. The CDR3 region is CASSLAGSYEQYF. Here the CDR3 DNA reads TGTGCCAGCTCCCTAGCGGGGTCCTACGAGCAGTACTTC.

The rearrangement joins TRBV20-1 to TRBJ1-4; 11 positions match TRBD1. In germline, CDR1 is DFQATT, CDR2 SNEGSKA (reference sequence). V shed 1 base, J shed 3 bases, and the junction held 7 bases outside the gene matches. The CDR3 runs 17 residues. CDR3 DNA sequence: TGCAGTGCTAGAGGTACCCCGGGACAGGGGGCTAATGAAAAACTGTTTTTT. This translates into CSARGTPGQGANEKLFF.